This T cell receptor (beta chain) was documented in a study of shared clonotypes between healthy human individuals. Findings and caveats of the study: Generally, estimated richness proved larger in naive subsets than it did in memory subsets. Generation probabilities of non-shared clonotypes were lower (relative to those shared by all four donors).

In the CD4+ fraction, cells were divided into CD45RA+ naive and CD45RA-negative memory subsets. Execution of the assay was at deep level. Method: immunoSEQ multiplex PCR; TCRdb's copy keeps in-frame clones and lacks some. The sample consists of roughly 2 million clones, approximately 95% of them appearing once. CDR3 length equals 15 residues. Trimming cost V 0 bases and J 5 bases, with 11 bases left between them. With regard to this clone: What it recognizes is unknown.

This TCR was recovered from a man between 18 and 35 years old in good health. V and J are TRBV6-7 and TRBJ1-3; weak D call: TRBD1 (6 bases). TRBV6-7 is recorded as an ORF, its role being uncertain. What was sequenced was naive CD4+ T cells sorted from blood. Subset reported: CD45RA+ positively selected. The CDR3 loop reads CASSYSGGPRNTIYF. The CDR3 DNA reads TGTGCCAGCAGTTACTCGGGGGGGCCAAGAAACACCATATATTTT.